This T cell receptor beta chain was recovered during a study of T cells after yellow fever vaccination. Many counts were recorded for this clonotype. TCRdb reanalysed the 5' RACE reads using MiXCR and keeps one entry per CDR3 protein. The data show under 20,000 distinct CDR3 sequences, approximately 4.1% seen once. Trimming at V came to 3 bases and at J to 4 bases, leaving 5 bases not matched to a gene. The CDR3 is 14 amino acids. Germline V lookup: CDR1 SEHNR, CDR2 FQNEAQ (reference sequence). General study points: Clones from primary vaccination mostly reappeared after the booster (approximately 95% CD4, approximately 86% CD8). Abundant contaminating clonotypes from the bulk population could appear in FACS-sorted repertoires.

This clonotype was obtained from a young man who received the YFV17D yellow fever vaccine. The chain employs TRBV7-9 and TRBJ2-7; TRBD1 aligns across 8 bases. This specimen consisted of PBMCs, either bulk or a sorted T-cell subset (CD4+, CD8+, memory, or dextramer-sorted; not recorded which), obtained 15 days after the yellow fever booster vaccination. The CDR3 protein is CASSFGTGEYEQYF. In DNA form, the CDR3 reads TGTGCCAGCAGCTTCGGGACAGGAGAGTACGAGCAGTACTTC.